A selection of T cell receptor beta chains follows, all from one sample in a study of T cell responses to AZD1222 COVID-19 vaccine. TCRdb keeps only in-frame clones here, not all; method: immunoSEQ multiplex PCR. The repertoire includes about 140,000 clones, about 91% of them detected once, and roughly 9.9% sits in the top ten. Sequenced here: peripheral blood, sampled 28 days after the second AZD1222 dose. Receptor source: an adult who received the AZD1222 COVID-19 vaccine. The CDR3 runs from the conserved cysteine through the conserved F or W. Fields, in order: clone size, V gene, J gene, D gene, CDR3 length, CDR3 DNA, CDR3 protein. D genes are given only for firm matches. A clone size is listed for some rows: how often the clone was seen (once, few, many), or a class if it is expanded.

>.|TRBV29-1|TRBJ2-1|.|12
TGCAGCGTTCGGGAGCTTCTCAATGAGCAGTTCTTC
CSVRELLNEQFF
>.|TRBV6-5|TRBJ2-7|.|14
TGTGCCAGCAGTCCTCAGGGGTTCTCCTACGAGCAGTACTTC
CASSPQGFSYEQYF
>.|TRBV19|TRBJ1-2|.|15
TGTGCCAGTAGTATAATATCGCGGGGGAACCGTGGCTACACCTTC
CASSIISRGNRGYTF
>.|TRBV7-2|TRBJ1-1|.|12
TGTGCCAGCAGCGACCTGAACACTGAAGCTTTCTTT
CASSDLNTEAFF
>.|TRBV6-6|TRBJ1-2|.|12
TGTGCCAGCAGTTACGGGTCAGAGGGCTACACCTTC
CASSYGSEGYTF
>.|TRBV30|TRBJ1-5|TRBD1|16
TGTGCCTGGAGTGGGACAGGGGTCGGAGGCAATCAGCCCCAGCATTTT
CAWSGTGVGGNQPQHF
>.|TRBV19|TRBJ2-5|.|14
TGTGCCAGTAGTATTGGGGAGCAACAAGAGACCCAGTACTTC
CASSIGEQQETQYF
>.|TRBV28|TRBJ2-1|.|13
TGTGCCAGCAGTTTCCGGGGCATCAATGAGCAGTTCTTC
CASSFRGINEQFF
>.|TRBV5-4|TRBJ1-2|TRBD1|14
TGTGCCAGCAGCTTGGAACAGGGGGTTTATGGCTACACCTTC
CASSLEQGVYGYTF
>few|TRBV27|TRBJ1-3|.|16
TGTGCCAGCAGTTTCGATCCCCCGGGCCTTGGAAACACCATATATTTT
CASSFDPPGLGNTIYF
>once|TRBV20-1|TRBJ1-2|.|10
TGCAGTGCTCCGGACCTAACCAACGGCTTC
CSAPDLTNGF
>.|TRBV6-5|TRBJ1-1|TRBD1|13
TGTGCCAGCAGATCGACAGGGGGCAGTGAAGCTTTCTTT
CASRSTGGSEAFF
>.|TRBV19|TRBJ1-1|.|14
TGTGCCAGTAAGGTTTCACAAATGAACACTGAAGCTTTCTTT
CASKVSQMNTEAFF
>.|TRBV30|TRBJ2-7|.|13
TGTGCCTGGAGTAGTGAACTGTTGCACGAGCAGTACTTC
CAWSSELLHEQYF
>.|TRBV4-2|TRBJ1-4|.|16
TGTGCCAGCAGCCAAGATCTGCCTTCAACTAATGAAAAACTGTTTTTT
CASSQDLPSTNEKLFF
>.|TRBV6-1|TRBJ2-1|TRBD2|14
TGTGCCAGCAGTGAAGAGGGTAGCGGGAGCCAGCGGTTCTTC
CASSEEGSGSQRFF
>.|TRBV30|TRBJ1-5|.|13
TGTGCCTGGAGTATGAGGGGCAATCAGCCCCAGCATTTT
CAWSMRGNQPQHF
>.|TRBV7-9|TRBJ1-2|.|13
TGTGCCAGCAGCTTATCGAACCAGGGGGGCTACACCTTC
CASSLSNQGGYTF
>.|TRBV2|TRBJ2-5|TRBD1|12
TGTGCCAGCAGTGGAGGGGGACAGGGCTACTACTTC
CASSGGGQGYYF
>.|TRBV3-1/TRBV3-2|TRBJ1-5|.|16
TGTGCCAGCAGCCAAGGGGGAGGATCAAGCAATCAGCCCCAGCATTTT
CASSQGGGSSNQPQHF
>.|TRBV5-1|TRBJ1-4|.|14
TGCGCCAGCAGCATGGACACTAACGACCGAAAACTGTTTTTT
CASSMDTNDRKLFF
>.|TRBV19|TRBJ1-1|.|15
TGTGCCAGTAGTCTCCAGACAGACTTGAACACTGAAGCTTTCTTT
CASSLQTDLNTEAFF
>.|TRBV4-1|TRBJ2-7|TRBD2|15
TGCGCCAGCAGCCAAGAACTAGCGGGAGTGCGGGAGCAGTACTTC
CASSQELAGVREQYF
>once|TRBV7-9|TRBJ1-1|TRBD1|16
TGTGCCAGCAGCTTAGATGGGACAGGGGGAGACACTGAAGCTTTCTTT
CASSLDGTGGDTEAFF
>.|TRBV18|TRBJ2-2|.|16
TGTGCCAGCTCACTCGGTCAGGATCCGAACACCGGGGAGCTGTTTTTT
CASSLGQDPNTGELFF
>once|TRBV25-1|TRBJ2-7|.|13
TGTGCCAGCAGTGAGTTCCTAGCACACGAGCAGTACTTC
CASSEFLAHEQYF
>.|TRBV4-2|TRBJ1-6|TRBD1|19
TGTGCCAGCAGCCCCCGCTCCGGGACAGAAAGCTCCTATAATTCACCCCTCCACTTT
CASSPRSGTESSYNSPLHF
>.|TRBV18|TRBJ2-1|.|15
TGTGCCAGCTCACCGGGCGAATTCCGGGACCATGGGCAGTTCTTC
CASSPGEFRDHGQFF
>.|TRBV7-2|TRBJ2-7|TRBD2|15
TGTGCCAGCAGCCCAGGACTAGCGGGAGGGCGCGAGCAGTACTTC
CASSPGLAGGREQYF
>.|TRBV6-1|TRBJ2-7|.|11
TGTGCCAGCAGTCAGGGCCACGAGCAGTACTTC
CASSQGHEQYF
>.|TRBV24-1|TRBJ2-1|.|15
TGTGCCACCAGTGACTCGAGGAGGGGAGGTGATGAGCAGTTCTTC
CATSDSRRGGDEQFF
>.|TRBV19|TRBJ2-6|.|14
TGTGCCAGTACTGAAACCTCTGGGGCCAACGTCCTGACTTTC
CASTETSGANVLTF
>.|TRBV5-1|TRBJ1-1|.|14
TGCGCCAGCAGGACGGGAGTTGGGTCCACTGAAGCTTTCTTT
CASRTGVGSTEAFF
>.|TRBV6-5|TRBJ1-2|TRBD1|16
TGTGCCAGCAGTTCCGGGACAGGGTCCTCTAACTATGGCTACACCTTC
CASSSGTGSSNYGYTF
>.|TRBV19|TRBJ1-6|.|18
TGTGCCAGTAGTATTCGAAGACAGAGTGGCTCCTATAATTCACCCCTCCACTTT
CASSIRRQSGSYNSPLHF
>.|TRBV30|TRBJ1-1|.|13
TGTGCCCCCGAATCAAGGGGGGACACTGAAGCTTTCTTT
CAPESRGDTEAFF
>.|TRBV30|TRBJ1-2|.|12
TGTGCCTCCCGATCGTCTAACTATGGCTACACCTTC
CASRSSNYGYTF
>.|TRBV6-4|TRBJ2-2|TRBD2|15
TGTGCCAGCAGTGACTCGGCGGGGGGGCCCGGGGAGCTGTTTTTT
CASSDSAGGPGELFF
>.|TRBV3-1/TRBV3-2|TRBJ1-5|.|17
TGTGCCAGCAGCCAAGAGCCAGGCGCGGGGAGCAATCAGCCCCAGCATTTT
CASSQEPGAGSNQPQHF
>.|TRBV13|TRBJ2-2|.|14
TGTGCCAGCAGCCATACAGGACTCACCGGGGAGCTGTTTTTT
CASSHTGLTGELFF
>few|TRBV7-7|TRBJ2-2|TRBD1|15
TGTGCCAGCAGCCCCGACAGGGTCGAAACCGGGGAGCTGTTTTTT
CASSPDRVETGELFF